A single sample is the source of the 8 T cell receptor beta chains below, sequenced in a study of blood T cell repertoires in COVID-19. Sequencing was performed with immunoSEQ multiplex PCR; in TCRdb, only in-frame clones are kept and a portion is missing. The sample includes 130,000 to 150,000 clones, around nine tenths seen only once; the top ten take approximately 4%. Sample: peripheral blood. These receptor sequences come from a woman in her thirties or forties with acute or convalescent COVID-19.

In DNA form, the CDR3 reads TGTGCCAGCAGTAGCCTCCAGGGTGGTGAAGCTTTCTTT. Translated: CASSSLQGGEAFF. The chain joins TRBV2 to TRBJ1-1; TRBD1 might be the D (5 bases). In germline, CDR1 is SNHLY, CDR2 FYNNEI. Trimming cost V 5 bases and J 7 bases, with 14 bases left between them. The CDR3 consists of 13 residues.

The chain couples TRBV11-2 to TRBJ2-7, with D uncertain. The CDR3 runs 13 residues. V dropped 3 bases and J dropped 3 bases, with 9 bases sitting between them. The V gene's germline CDR1 is SGHAT and CDR2 FQNNGV. In DNA, the CDR3 is TGTGCCAGCAGCTTTGTATACGGCTACGAGCAGTACTTC. Translated, it gives CASSFVYGYEQYF. Filled out from reference TRBV11-2 and TRBJ2-7, the complete variable domain reads EAGVAQSPRYKIIEKRQSVAFWCNPISGHATLYWYQQILGQGPKLLIQFQNNGVVDDSQLPKDRFSAERLKGVDSTLKIQPAKLEDSAVYLCASSFVYGYEQYFGPGTRLTVT.

J is TRBJ2-7 and V is TRBV7-2, with TRBD2 matching 9 bases. The CDR3 spans 15 residues. The V and J ends lost 5 bases and 4 bases, in that order; junction bases with no gene match: 9. Germline V CDR1 and CDR2: SGHTA, FQGNSA. CDR3 in amino acids: CASSNKPGLAYEQYF. The CDR3 DNA reads TGTGCCAGCAGCAACAAACCGGGACTAGCTTACGAGCAGTACTTC.

The rearrangement joins TRBV3-1 (or the pseudogene TRBV3-2) to TRBJ2-7; a possible D gene is TRBD1 (6 bases). Between the trimmed V and J ends, which lost 6 bases and 2 bases, there was a span of 17 bases. The CDR3 spans 15 residues. Germline-derived CDR1 and CDR2 are LGHDT and YNNKEL (reference sequence). This chain's CDR3 is CASSLPGHLTYEQYF. Here the CDR3 DNA reads TGTGCCAGCAGTCTACCGGGACACCTCACCTACGAGCAGTACTTC.

The chain employs TRBV6-2 or TRBV6-3 and TRBJ2-3; 8 bases match TRBD2. CDR1 and CDR2 (germline): MNHEY, SVGEGT. Trimming removed 6 bases from V and 3 bases from J; junction bases left unmatched: 2. The CDR3 covers 13 residues. CDR3 sequence (DNA): TGTGCCAGCAGCGGGAGGGAAACAGATACGCAGTATTTT. Its translation: CASSGRETDTQYF.

This chain's CDR3 is CASSLGTTNTEAFF. For the CDR3, the DNA is TGTGCCAGCAGTCTAGGGACTACGAACACTGAAGCTTTCTTT. This rearrangement joins TRBV6-5 to TRBJ1-1; possible D gene TRBD1, 5 bases. The length of the CDR3 is 14 residues. The germline V gene encodes CDR1 MNHEY and CDR2 SVGAGI. V gave up 5 bases and J gave up 1 base, with 11 bases separating them.

V and J are TRBV14 and TRBJ2-1; 11 nucleotides agree with TRBD2. J was trimmed by 2 bases and V by 4 bases; bases with no gene match: 4. Germline values: CDR1 SGHDN, CDR2 FVKESK. CDR3 length equals 16 residues. The CDR3 nucleotides read TGTGCCAGCAGCCTTTTAGCGGGGGGGGCCTACAATGAGCAGTTCTTC. This encodes CASSLLAGGAYNEQFF.

The rearrangement uses TRBV6-5 and TRBJ1-1, with TRBD1 matching 7 bases. Germline CDR1 and CDR2: MNHEY and SVGAGI. J gave up 8 bases and V 6 bases, and 6 bases lay outside the gene matches. The CDR3 contains 12 residues. CDR3 nucleotides: TGTGCCAGCAGAGACAGGGTACTGGAAGCTTTCTTT. Protein sequence: CASRDRVLEAFF.